This T cell receptor (beta chain) was captured by sequencing in a study of T cells expressing NK-cell markers. The overall study: Each TCR beta repertoire originated in sorted T cells that were CD3+CD56+NKG2C+, CD3+CD56+NKG2C- or CD3+CD56-NKG2C+. HCMV seropositivity marked seven of the eight sequenced donors; one was seronegative.

Germline V gene data show CDR1 as SGHTA and CDR2 as FQGTGA. The CDR3 is 14 amino acids. Reanalyzing the 5' RACE reads, TCRdb keeps one entry per CDR3 protein, without DNA. The repertoire shows about 550,000 distinct CDR3 sequences; the top ten hold roughly 3.5%. The source material was blood T cells: a sorted CD56 or NKG2C T cell subset, CD4+ or CD8+ T cells, or bulk PBMC T cells (not recorded which). The origin of this receptor is a man aged 18 to 30 in good health. The gene calls are TRBV7-3 and TRBJ2-1; TCRdb reports TRBD1, a call that lacks DNA to check it against. CDR3: CASSPQFRDTQQFF.